This entry lists 25 T cell receptor beta chains sequenced from one sample in a study of regulatory T cells in long-lasting Graves disease. Researchers made TCR beta libraries by using iRepertoire HTBI primers and running Arm-PCR on CDR3 regions. TCRdb used MiXCR to reprocess the multiplex PCR reads, holding one entry per CDR3 protein. The table has about 210,000 distinct CDR3 sequences, roughly 19% seen once. Time point denoted: newly diagnosed GD, antithyroid drugs for less than 3 months. Following extraction of RNA from PBMCs, that RNA was used to make the TCR library. This sample was shared with a second study, whose subject was T cells in Graves' hyperthyroidism and ophthalmopathy.

Sequencing used peripheral blood mononuclear cells (PBMCs), obtained at new diagnosis, from a patient treated with antithyroid drugs. Every receptor here comes from a woman in her 30s with Graves disease.

This clonotype was observed at least ten times. V and J are TRBV30 and TRBJ2-7; no definite D call. Germline V gene data show CDR1 as GTSNPN and CDR2 as SVGIG (reference sequence). The length of the CDR3 is 12 residues. Trimming shortened V by 2 bases and J by 2 bases, and 7 bases separated the two germline ends. The CDR3: CAWSLGTYEQYF. The CDR3 nucleotides read TGTGCCTGGAGTTTAGGGACCTACGAGCAGTACTTC.

There are many counts of this clonotype. This sequence joins TRBV28 and TRBJ1-2; TRBD1 might be the D (5 bases). V was pared by 3 bases and J by 2 bases, with 16 bases between. CDR3 length: 16 residues. Germline CDR1 MDHEN, CDR2 SYDVKM. CDR3 loop: CASSLEEGRVNYGYTF. CDR3 DNA sequence: TGTGCCAGCAGTTTGGAGGAGGGCAGGGTGAACTATGGCTACACCTTC.

The V call is TRBV5-1, the J call TRBJ2-5, with 10 nucleotides matching TRBD2. The junction had 5 bases not matched to a gene; V was cut back by 7 bases and J by 2 bases. The CDR3 has 14 amino acids. CDR1 and CDR2 (germline): SGHRS, YFSETQ. The chain's CDR3 is CASRGLAAQETQYF. The CDR3, as DNA: TGCGCCAGCCGTGGACTAGCGGCGCAAGAGACCCAGTACTTC.

V usage is TRBV7-9 and J usage is TRBJ2-7; TRBD2 agrees at 9 bases. After removal of 2 bases from V and 4 bases from J, the junction contained 6 bases not matched to a gene. Germline assignment: CDR1 SEHNR and CDR2 FQNEAQ (reference sequence). The CDR3 contains 15 residues. The CDR3 region is CASSLTGSGGYEQYF. The DNA for the CDR3 is TGTGCCAGCAGCTTAACGGGGAGCGGGGGGTACGAGCAGTACTTC.

This clonotype came up a few times. The chain uses TRBV5-6 and TRBJ1-3; D gene unclear. The CDR3 covers 17 residues. V dropped 1 base and J dropped 0 bases, with 14 bases sitting between them. Germline V lookup: CDR1 SGHDT, CDR2 YYEEEE. CDR3 sequence reads: CASSLLKGPNSGNTIYF. The CDR3 nucleotides are TGTGCCAGCAGCTTGTTAAAGGGTCCTAACTCTGGAAACACCATATATTTT.

This clonotype was observed at least ten times. The chain links TRBV15 to TRBJ1-3; D gene uncertain. CDR3 length: 14 amino acids. V dropped 2 bases and J dropped 0 bases, with 5 bases sitting between them. CDR1 LNHNV and CDR2 YYDKDF come from the germline V gene (reference sequence). This chain's CDR3 is CATSRYGSGNTIYF. The CDR3 coding sequence is TGTGCCACCAGCAGATATGGCTCTGGAAACACCATATATTTT.

About this clonotype: With a much larger clone just one base away, this may be a read error. V is TRBV18 and J is TRBJ2-3; TRBD1 aligns across 7 bases. Looked up from germline, CDR1 is KGHSH and CDR2 is LQKENI. This CDR3 is 15 amino acids long. J gave up 1 base and V 5 bases, and 6 bases lay outside the gene matches. The CDR3 DNA reads TGTGCCAGCTCAGGTTCGGGGACAGGCACAGATACGCAGTATTTT. Protein: CASSGSGTGTDTQYF.

This clonotype showed up just a few times. This chain links TRBV6-2 or TRBV6-3 with TRBJ2-2; D uncertain. The CDR3 has 12 residues. CDR1 MNHEY and CDR2 SVGEGT come from the germline V gene. The ends were cut back, 5 bases at V and 7 bases at J, with 8 bases in the middle. Here the CDR3 reads CASSGVGGELFF. The CDR3 nucleotides read TGTGCCAGCAGTGGAGTTGGCGGGGAGCTGTTTTTT.

The CDR3 coding sequence is TGTGCTAGTGGTTCCTCCCGGGACAGGGGGCGGGCAGATACGCAGTATTTT. The encoded protein is CASGSSRDRGRADTQYF. This sequence joins TRBV12-5 and TRBJ2-3; 12 bases are shared with TRBD1. Germline CDR1 is LGHNT and CDR2 is FRNRAP. Germline trimming cut 4 bases from V and 4 bases from J; bases unmatched to any gene: 9. The CDR3 consists of 17 residues.

The rearrangement joins TRBV7-3 to TRBJ1-5; tentatively, D is TRBD1 (5 bases). This CDR3 is built from 13 residues. Looked up from germline, CDR1 is SGHTA and CDR2 is FQGTGA. The V end was cut by 7 bases, the J end by 5 bases, with 12 bases between. Here the CDR3 DNA reads TGTGCCAGCACGCGTGGGGACGATCAGCCCCAGCATTTT. Protein sequence: CASTRGDDQPQHF.

Ten or more counts support this clonotype. V is TRBV4-1 and J is TRBJ1-1, with D uncertain. V shed 1 base and J shed 5 bases, with 11 bases lying between them. Germline V CDR1 and CDR2: MGHRA, YSYEKL. The CDR3 is 14 residues long. CDR3 sequence: CASSQVMLDTEAFF. The CDR3 DNA reads as TGCGCCAGCAGCCAAGTAATGTTGGATACTGAAGCTTTCTTT.

This clonotype has a count of ten or more. The rearrangement uses TRBV11-2 and TRBJ1-4; a possible D gene is TRBD1 (6 bases). This CDR3 is 13 amino acids long. V lost 0 bases to trimming and J lost 12 bases, with 11 bases between them. Germline assignment: CDR1 SGHAT and CDR2 FQNNGV. CDR3 sequence (DNA): TGTGCCAGCAGCTTAGATCATGAGGGGGAACTGTTTTTT. Translation gives CASSLDHEGELFF.

The rearrangement links TRBV5-1 to TRBJ2-7; 14 positions match TRBD2. J lost 6 bases, V lost 0 bases, and 2 bases had no gene match. CDR1 is SGHRS, CDR2 YFSETQ, per germline. The CDR3 totals 15 residues. CDR3: CASSLGLAGGPEQYF. In DNA form, the CDR3 reads TGCGCCAGCAGCTTGGGACTAGCGGGGGGGCCCGAGCAGTACTTC.

This clonotype was found many times. The chain joins TRBV9 to TRBJ2-1; 8 bases line up with TRBD2. CDR1 and CDR2 (germline): SGDLS, YYNGEE. Unmatched junction bases numbered 4, after V lost 0 bases and J lost 2 bases. This CDR3 region has 16 residues. The CDR3 sequence: CASSVVGAGAYNEQFF. Written as DNA, the CDR3 is TGTGCCAGCAGCGTAGTCGGAGCGGGAGCCTACAATGAGCAGTTCTTC.

This clonotype occurred many times. The V and J genes are TRBV20-1 and TRBJ2-3; D possibly corresponds to TRBD2 (5 bases). The ends were cut back, 6 bases at V and 4 bases at J, with 17 bases in the middle. The CDR3 extends over 14 amino acids. Germline-derived CDR1 and CDR2 are DFQATT and SNEGSKA (reference sequence). DNA for the CDR3: TGCAGTGCGACCATACTAGTGTTTTCAGATACGCAGTATTTT. Protein product: CSATILVFSDTQYF.

This clonotype occurred many times. This sequence joins TRBV12-3 or TRBV12-4 and TRBJ2-5, with TRBD1 as a possible D gene (5 bases). The germline V and J ends were trimmed by 6 bases and 1 base, with 15 bases remaining between them. The CDR3 is 15 residues long. CDR3 sequence reads: CASRRLQGSQETQYF. CDR3 in DNA: TGTGCCAGCAGACGTCTCCAGGGCTCCCAAGAGACCCAGTACTTC.

The chain uses TRBV4-1 and TRBJ1-1; a possible D gene is TRBD1 (6 bases). With 0 bases removed from V and 3 bases from J, the gap between germline ends came to 17 bases. Germline V CDR1 and CDR2: MGHRA, YSYEKL. The CDR3 runs to 17 residues. The CDR3 sequence is CASSQEPLGAGDTEAFF. DNA of the CDR3: TGCGCCAGCAGCCAAGAGCCCTTGGGGGCGGGCGACACTGAAGCTTTCTTT.

This clonotype was counted ten times or more. The chain joins TRBV29-1 to TRBJ2-7; 7 positions agree with TRBD2. CDR1 and CDR2 from the germline V gene are SQVTM and ANQGSEA. The CDR3 totals 10 residues. Unmatched junction bases numbered 0, after V lost 4 bases and J lost 6 bases. Here the CDR3 reads CSVAGGEQYF. CDR3 in DNA: TGCAGCGTTGCGGGGGGCGAGCAGTACTTC.

This clonotype was seen many times. CDR3 bases: TGCGCCAGCAGCCCGCAGCGGGATCAGAGGAATGAGCAGTTCTTC. It translates to CASSPQRDQRNEQFF. J is TRBJ2-1 and V is TRBV4-1, with TRBD2 matching over 7 bases. Germline loops: CDR1 MGHRA, CDR2 YSYEKL. V gave up 4 bases and J gave up 7 bases; unmatched junction bases: 10. The CDR3 covers 15 residues.

This sequence joins TRBV30 and TRBJ2-2, with TRBD2 as a possible D gene (6 bases). From germline, CDR1 is GTSNPN and CDR2 SVGIG (reference sequence). With 2 bases removed from V and 7 bases from J, the gap between germline ends came to 17 bases. CDR3 length: 15 residues. The CDR3 DNA reads TGTGCCTGGAGTCCTCGACTAGTATGGGGCGGGGAGCTGTTTTTT. This sequence encodes CAWSPRLVWGGELFF.

This chain links TRBV12-5 with TRBJ2-1; D perhaps matches TRBD2 (7 bases). The CDR3 sequence is 21 residues long. With 0 bases removed from V and 7 bases from J, the gap between germline ends came to 31 bases. The germline V gene encodes CDR1 LGHNT and CDR2 FRNRAP. The CDR3 here is CASGLVRLAGLPGGSWNEQFF. The CDR3 DNA is TGTGCTAGTGGTTTGGTACGACTGGCGGGCCTACCGGGGGGCTCCTGGAATGAGCAGTTCTTC.

The genes are TRBV5-1 and TRBJ2-7; D gene ambiguous. The CDR3 extends over 14 amino acids. CDR1 and CDR2 (germline): SGHRS, YFSETQ. The ends were cut back, 4 bases at V and 0 bases at J, with 11 bases in the middle. The CDR3 sequence: CASSKDGSSYEQYF. The DNA of the CDR3 is TGCGCCAGCAGCAAGGACGGCAGCTCCTACGAGCAGTACTTC.

In this sample, this clonotype turned up many times. The rearrangement uses TRBV30 and TRBJ1-5; a weak D match, TRBD1 (6 bases). CDR3 size: 13 residues. Trimming pared 5 bases from V and 0 bases from J, leaving 8 bases between. Germline-derived CDR1 and CDR2 are GTSNPN and SVGIG (reference sequence). The CDR3 loop is CAWSDSSNQPQHF. DNA for the CDR3: TGTGCCTGGTCGGACAGTAGCAATCAGCCCCAGCATTTT.

This clonotype was seen at least ten times. The rearrangement uses TRBV2 and TRBJ2-5; either TRBD1 or TRBD2 may supply D (5 bases each). Germline loops: CDR1 SNHLY, CDR2 FYNNEI. The CDR3 contains 14 residues. V was trimmed by 4 bases and J by 5 bases, leaving 14 bases between them. CDR3 amino acids: CASSAGTVGETQYF. The CDR3 DNA follows: TGTGCCAGCAGTGCGGGGACGGTGGGGGAGACCCAGTACTTC.

This clonotype was seen at least ten times. The rearrangement joins TRBV5-1 to TRBJ1-2, with D perhaps TRBD1 (5 bases). The CDR3 totals 15 residues. The germline gives CDR1 SGHRS, CDR2 YFSETQ. V was trimmed by 0 bases and J by 4 bases, leaving 13 bases between them. This chain's CDR3 is CASSLEQERSYGYTF. For the CDR3, the DNA is TGCGCCAGCAGCTTGGAACAGGAGCGGTCCTATGGCTACACCTTC.